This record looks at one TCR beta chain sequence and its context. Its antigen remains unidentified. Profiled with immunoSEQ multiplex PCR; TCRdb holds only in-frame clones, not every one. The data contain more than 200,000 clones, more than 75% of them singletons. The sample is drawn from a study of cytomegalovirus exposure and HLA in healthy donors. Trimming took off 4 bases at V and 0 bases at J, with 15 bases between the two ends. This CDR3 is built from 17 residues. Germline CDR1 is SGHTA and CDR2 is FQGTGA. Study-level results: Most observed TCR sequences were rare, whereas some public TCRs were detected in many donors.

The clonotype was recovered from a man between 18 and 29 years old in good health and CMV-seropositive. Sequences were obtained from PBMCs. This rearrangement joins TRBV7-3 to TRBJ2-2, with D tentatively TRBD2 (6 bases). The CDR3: CASSSADSGTNTGELFF. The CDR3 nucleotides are TGTGCCAGCAGCTCCGCTGATAGCGGCACGAACACCGGGGAGCTGTTTTTT.